Below, 11 T cell receptor beta chains from the same sample are listed, as sequenced in a study of human thymus T cells. Corrective cardiac surgery supplied the resected thymus tissue. Clones were read by immunoSEQ multiplex PCR, and TCRdb kept only the in-frame ones, dropping some. This table holds 75,000 to 90,000 clones, 96% found once. Input material: thymus tissue. The origin of the receptors is a boy under three years old with a congenital heart defect but otherwise immunologically healthy.

The rearrangement links TRBV2 to TRBJ1-2; D is uncertain. The germline V and J ends were trimmed by 6 bases and 7 bases, with 27 bases remaining between them. CDR1 and CDR2 from the germline V gene are SNHLY and FYNNEI. The CDR3 sequence is 17 residues long. CDR3 DNA: TGTGCCAGCAGCGACCACCTGGCGCGGCAGGCCTTCGCTGGCTACACCTTC. This gives the protein CASSDHLARQAFAGYTF.

In this sample, this clone turned up once. V and J are TRBV4-1 and TRBJ2-7; D is undetermined. CDR1 is MGHRA and CDR2 is YSYEKL in the germline V gene. The CDR3 is made up of 11 amino acids. Trimming pared 2 bases from V and 4 bases from J, leaving 3 bases between. The CDR3: CASSQTYEQYF. CDR3 in DNA: TGCGCCAGCAGCCAAACTTACGAGCAGTACTTC.

V gene TRBV4-2 combines with J gene TRBJ2-7; 12 bases fit TRBD2. Looked up from germline, CDR1 is LGHNA and CDR2 is YNFKEQ. The CDR3 runs to 17 residues. V shed 3 bases, J shed 0 bases, and the junction held 6 bases outside the gene matches. The CDR3 spells CASSHSLAGGTSYEQYF. The CDR3 DNA reads as TGTGCCAGCAGCCATAGCCTAGCGGGGGGGACCTCCTACGAGCAGTACTTC.

This clone was recorded once. V usage is TRBV7-2 and J usage is TRBJ2-3; the match to TRBD1 covers 8 bases. Looked up from germline, CDR1 is SGHTA and CDR2 is FQGNSA. V lost 3 bases to trimming and J lost 2 bases; unmatched junction nucleotides: 10. The CDR3 sequence is 17 residues long. The CDR3 reads CASSLTGAPLITDTQYF. The CDR3 region has the DNA TGTGCCAGCAGCTTGACAGGGGCCCCTCTTATCACAGATACGCAGTATTTT.

The rearrangement uses TRBV27 and TRBJ2-1, with a possible D match to TRBD2 (5 bases). This CDR3 region has 16 residues. CDR1 and CDR2 from the germline V gene are MNHEY and SMNVEV (reference sequence). Trimming took off 6 bases at V and 0 bases at J, with 15 bases between the two ends. The CDR3 protein is CASSFTRVPSYNEQFF. In nucleotides, the CDR3 is TGTGCCAGCAGCTTTACGAGGGTGCCCTCCTACAATGAGCAGTTCTTC.

The CDR3 DNA is TGTGCCAGCAGTCCACTCGGAACCTACAATGAGCAGTTCTTC. Its translation: CASSPLGTYNEQFF. The chain uses TRBV6-1 and TRBJ2-1; no clear D. CDR1 is MNHNS, CDR2 SASEGT, per germline. The CDR3 length is 14 residues. V was pared by 5 bases and J by 2 bases, with 10 bases between.

The V gene is TRBV29-1, the J gene TRBJ2-7; D might be TRBD2 (5 bases). This CDR3 spans 15 amino acids. Between the trimmed V and J ends, which lost 3 bases and 4 bases, there was a span of 19 bases. The V gene's germline CDR1 is SQVTM and CDR2 ANQGSEA. The CDR3 reads CSVDNPRGNRYEQYF. CDR3 nucleotides: TGCAGCGTTGATAACCCCCGGGGAAATAGGTACGAGCAGTACTTC.

CDR3 DNA: TGTGCCAGCAGCTCCGGGAGTTGGTGGGGACCTGAAGCTTTCTTT. Translated: CASSSGSWWGPEAFF. The chain is built from TRBV5-4 and TRBJ1-1; a weak D match, TRBD1 (5 bases). With 3 bases removed from V and 6 bases from J, the gap between germline ends came to 18 bases. The CDR3 consists of 15 residues. Germline-derived CDR1 and CDR2 are SGHNT and YYREEE (reference sequence).

This sequence joins TRBV27 and TRBJ1-1; 9 bases match TRBD1. Per germline, CDR1 MNHEY and CDR2 SMNVEV (reference sequence). V shed 4 bases and J 1 base; nucleotides not matched to a gene: 4. The CDR3 has 15 residues. CDR3 in DNA: TGTGCCAGCAGTTCGAACAGGGGGCGGAACACTGAAGCTTTCTTT. This encodes CASSSNRGRNTEAFF.

This chain connects TRBV28 to TRBJ2-3; D remains ambiguous. CDR1 is MDHEN and CDR2 is SYDVKM in the germline V gene. Trimming shortened V by 6 bases and J by 6 bases, and 13 bases separated the two germline ends. The CDR3 has 13 residues. This CDR3 is CASRLSKRDTQYF. The CDR3 region has the DNA TGTGCCAGCAGGTTGAGTAAAAGGGATACGCAGTATTTT.

J is TRBJ1-5 and V is TRBV29-1; maybe TRBD1 (6 bases). Germline V gene data show CDR1 as SQVTM and CDR2 as ANQGSEA. V lost 5 bases and J 3 bases, leaving 11 bases between the germline ends. The CDR3 totals 13 residues. CDR3 sequence reads: CSVLKGDNQPQHF. As DNA, the CDR3 is TGCAGCGTTCTAAAGGGGGACAATCAGCCCCAGCATTTT. Full variable domain (missing parts from reference TRBV29-1 and TRBJ1-5): SAVISQKPSRDICQRGTSLTIQCQVDSQVTMMFWYRQQPGQSLTLIATANQGSEATYESGFVIDKFPISRPNLTFSTLTVSNMSPEDSSIYLCSVLKGDNQPQHFGDGTRLSIL.